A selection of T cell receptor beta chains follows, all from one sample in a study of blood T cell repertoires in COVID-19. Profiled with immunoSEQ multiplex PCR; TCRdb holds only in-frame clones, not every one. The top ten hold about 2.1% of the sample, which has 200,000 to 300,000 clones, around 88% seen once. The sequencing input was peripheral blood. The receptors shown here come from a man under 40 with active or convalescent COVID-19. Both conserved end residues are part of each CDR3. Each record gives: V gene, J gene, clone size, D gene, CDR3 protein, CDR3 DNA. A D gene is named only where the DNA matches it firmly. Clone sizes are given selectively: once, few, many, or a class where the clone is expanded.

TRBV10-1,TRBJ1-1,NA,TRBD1,CASSRQGGSEAFF,TGCGCCAGCAGTCGACAGGGTGGGTCTGAAGCTTTCTTT
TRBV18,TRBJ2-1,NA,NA,CASSLKESSYNEQFF,TGTGCCAGCTCACTTAAGGAGAGCTCCTACAATGAGCAGTTCTTC
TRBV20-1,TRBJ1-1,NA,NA,CSLRQNTEAFF,TGCAGTCTTCGACAGAACACTGAAGCTTTCTTT
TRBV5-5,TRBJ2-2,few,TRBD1,CASTLGQGYFTGELFF,TGTGCCAGCACTCTCGGACAGGGATACTTCACCGGGGAGCTGTTTTTT
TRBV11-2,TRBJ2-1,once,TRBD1,CASSPLNRDRGRLYEQFF,TGTGCCAGCAGCCCCCTAAACCGGGACAGGGGGCGTCTGTATGAGCAGTTCTTC
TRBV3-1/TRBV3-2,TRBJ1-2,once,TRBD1,CASSQEGLGGRYGYTF,TGTGCCAGCAGCCAAGAAGGTCTAGGGGGCCGCTATGGCTACACCTTC
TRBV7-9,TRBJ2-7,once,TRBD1,CASNGQGNDEQYF,TGTGCCAGCAACGGACAGGGGAACGACGAGCAGTACTTC
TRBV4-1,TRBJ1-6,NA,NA,CASSQGLAANLNSPLHF,TGCGCCAGCAGCCAAGGATTGGCAGCGAATTTAAATTCACCCCTCCACTTT
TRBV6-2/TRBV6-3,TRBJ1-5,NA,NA,CASSFRGNQPQHF,TGTGCCAGCAGTTTTCGGGGAAATCAGCCCCAGCATTTT
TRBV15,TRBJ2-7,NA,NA,CATSRQDGTSSYEQYF,TGTGCCACCAGCAGGCAGGACGGAACTAGCTCCTACGAGCAGTACTTC
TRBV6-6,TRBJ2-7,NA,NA,CASSYSDNLYEQYF,TGTGCCAGCAGTTACTCGGACAACCTCTACGAGCAGTACTTC
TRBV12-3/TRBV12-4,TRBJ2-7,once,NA,CASSSGPYEQYF,TGTGCCAGCAGTTCAGGTCCCTACGAGCAGTACTTC
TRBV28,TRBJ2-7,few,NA,CASSLGGTYEQYF,TGTGCCAGCAGTTTGGGGGGAACCTACGAGCAGTACTTC
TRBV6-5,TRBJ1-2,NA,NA,CASSYGTLNYGYTF,TGTGCCAGCAGTTATGGGACACTTAACTATGGCTACACCTTC
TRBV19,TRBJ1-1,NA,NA,CASSIGVSWTEAFF,TGTGCCAGTAGTATCGGAGTTAGCTGGACTGAAGCTTTCTTT
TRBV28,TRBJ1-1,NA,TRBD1,CASSFNSGTGEAFF,TGTGCCAGCAGTTTCAACTCCGGGACAGGTGAAGCTTTCTTT
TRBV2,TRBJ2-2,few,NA,CASSYQGSGELFF,TGTGCCAGCAGTTATCAGGGATCCGGGGAGCTGTTTTTT
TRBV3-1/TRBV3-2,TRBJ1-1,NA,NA,CASSPGNLNTEAFF,TGTGCCAGCAGCCCAGGAAACTTGAACACTGAAGCTTTCTTT
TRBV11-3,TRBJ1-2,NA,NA,CASSLSGYGYTF,TGTGCCAGCAGCTTATCAGGTTATGGCTACACCTTC
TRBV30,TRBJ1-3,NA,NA,CAWNPTQAWDTIYF,TGTGCCTGGAATCCTACACAGGCCTGGGACACCATATATTTT
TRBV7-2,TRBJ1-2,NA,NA,CASSFAPGVGYGYTF,TGTGCCAGCAGCTTCGCCCCAGGGGTAGGGTATGGCTACACCTTC
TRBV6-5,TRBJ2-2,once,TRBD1,CASSYMGQGNTGELFF,TGTGCCAGCAGTTACATGGGACAGGGAAACACCGGGGAGCTGTTTTTT
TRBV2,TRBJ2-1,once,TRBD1,CASSADRYNEQFF,TGTGCCAGCAGTGCGGACAGGTACAATGAGCAGTTCTTC
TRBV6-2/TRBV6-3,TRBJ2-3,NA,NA,CASSYSGSLGLSITDTQYF,TGTGCCAGCAGTTACTCGGGCAGTCTTGGCCTATCCATAACAGATACGCAGTATTTT
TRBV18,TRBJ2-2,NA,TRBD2,CASSPLAGASNTGELFF,TGTGCCAGCTCACCTCTAGCGGGGGCCTCGAACACCGGGGAGCTGTTTTTT
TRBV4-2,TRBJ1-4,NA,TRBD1,CASSHHSGQLEKLFF,TGTGCCAGCAGCCATCACTCGGGACAGCTTGAAAAACTGTTTTTT
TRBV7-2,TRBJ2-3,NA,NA,CASSLGHSTDTQYF,TGTGCCAGCAGCTTAGGGCACAGCACAGATACGCAGTATTTT
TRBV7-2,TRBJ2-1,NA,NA,CASSLVYVGGAENEQFF,TGTGCCAGCAGCTTAGTATACGTGGGGGGGGCCGAGAATGAGCAGTTCTTC
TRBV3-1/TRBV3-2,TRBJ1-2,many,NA,CASSQGTYGYTF,TGTGCCAGCAGCCAAGGTACTTACGGCTACACCTTC
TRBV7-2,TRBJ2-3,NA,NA,CASSLRGTTDTQYF,TGTGCCAGCAGCCTCAGGGGCACGACAGATACGCAGTATTTT
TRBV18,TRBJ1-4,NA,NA,CASSPPGPGTNNEKLFF,TGTGCCAGCTCACCACCGGGGCCTGGGACAAATAATGAAAAACTGTTTTTT
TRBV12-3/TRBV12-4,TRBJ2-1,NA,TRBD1,CASTSGTGNEQFF,TGTGCCAGCACCTCCGGGACAGGGAATGAGCAGTTCTTC
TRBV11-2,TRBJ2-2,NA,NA,CASSQGGGELFF,TGTGCCAGCAGCCAAGGCGGGGGGGAGCTGTTTTTT
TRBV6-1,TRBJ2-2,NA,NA,CASSEVGRAWTGELFF,TGTGCCAGCAGTGAAGTGGGCAGGGCGTGGACCGGGGAGCTGTTTTTT
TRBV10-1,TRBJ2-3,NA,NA,CALLGQRTDTQYF,TGCGCTCTCCTCGGACAGAGGACAGATACGCAGTATTTT
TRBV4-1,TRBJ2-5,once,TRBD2,CASSQAGTSGRWETQYF,TGCGCCAGCAGCCAAGCCGGAACTAGCGGACGGTGGGAGACCCAGTACTTC
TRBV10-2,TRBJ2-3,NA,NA,CASSDRWASTDTQYF,TGCGCCAGCAGTGACCGGTGGGCTAGCACAGATACGCAGTATTTT
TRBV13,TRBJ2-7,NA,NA,CASLPGRTNSYEQYF,TGTGCCAGCCTCCCCGGCAGGACTAACTCCTACGAGCAGTACTTC
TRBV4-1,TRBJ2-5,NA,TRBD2,CASSHVGLARQETQYF,TGCGCCAGCAGCCACGTGGGACTAGCTCGGCAAGAGACCCAGTACTTC
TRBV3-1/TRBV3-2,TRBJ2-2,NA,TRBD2,CASSHGTSGNTGELFF,TGTGCCAGCAGCCACGGGACTAGCGGCAACACCGGGGAGCTGTTTTTT
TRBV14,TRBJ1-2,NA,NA,CASSQTTLLANYGYTF,TGTGCCAGCAGCCAAACTACGCTACTAGCTAACTATGGCTACACCTTC
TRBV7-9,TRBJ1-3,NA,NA,CASSLSQGGNTIYF,TGTGCCAGCAGCTTATCTCAGGGAGGAAACACCATATATTTT
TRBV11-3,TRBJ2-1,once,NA,CASSLDPAGNEQFF,TGTGCCAGCAGCTTAGACCCGGCGGGCAATGAGCAGTTCTTC
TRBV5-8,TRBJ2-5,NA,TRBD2,CASSLARTSGPRETQYF,TGTGCCAGCAGCTTGGCCCGGACTAGCGGGCCACGAGAGACCCAGTACTTC
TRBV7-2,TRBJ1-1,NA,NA,CASSLMAVEAFF,TGTGCCAGCAGCTTAATGGCAGTTGAAGCTTTCTTT
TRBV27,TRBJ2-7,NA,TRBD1,CASSSRDRGTYEQYF,TGTGCCAGCAGTTCCCGGGACAGGGGAACCTACGAGCAGTACTTC
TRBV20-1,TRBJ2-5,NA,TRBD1,CSASPQGEETQYF,TGCAGTGCTAGTCCGCAGGGGGAAGAGACCCAGTACTTC